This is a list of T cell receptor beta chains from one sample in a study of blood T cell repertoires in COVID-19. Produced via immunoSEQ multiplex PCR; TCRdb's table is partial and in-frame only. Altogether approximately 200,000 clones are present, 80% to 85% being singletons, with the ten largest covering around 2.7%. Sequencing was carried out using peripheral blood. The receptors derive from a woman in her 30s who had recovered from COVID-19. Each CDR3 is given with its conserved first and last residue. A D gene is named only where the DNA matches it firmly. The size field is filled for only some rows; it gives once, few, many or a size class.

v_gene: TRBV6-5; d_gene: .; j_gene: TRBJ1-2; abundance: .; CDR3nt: TGTGCCAGCGGAGGGGCTGGAGTGAGGAACTATGGCTACACCTTC; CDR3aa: CASGGAGVRNYGYTF
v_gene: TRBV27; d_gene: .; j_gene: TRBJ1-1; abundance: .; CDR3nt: TGTGCCAGCAGTTTGGGTACCGGACAGGAAGCTTTCTTT; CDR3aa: CASSLGTGQEAFF
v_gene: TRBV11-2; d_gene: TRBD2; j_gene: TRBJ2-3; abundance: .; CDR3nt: TGTGCCAGCAGCCCGACTAGCGGGGTGTCAGATACGCAGTATTTT; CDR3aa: CASSPTSGVSDTQYF
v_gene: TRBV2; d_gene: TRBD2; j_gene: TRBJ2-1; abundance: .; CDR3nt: TGTGCCAGCAGTGAAATAGCGGGAGGGCGAAATGAGCAGTTCTTC; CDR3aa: CASSEIAGGRNEQFF
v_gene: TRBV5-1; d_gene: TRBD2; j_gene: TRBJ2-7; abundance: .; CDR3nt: TGCGCCAGCAGCTGGACTAGCGGGGCCTACGAGCAGTACTTC; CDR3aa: CASSWTSGAYEQYF
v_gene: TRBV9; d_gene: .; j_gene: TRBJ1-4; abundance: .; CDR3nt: TGTGCCAGCAGCCTGACAGACGCTAATGAAAAACTGTTTTTT; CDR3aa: CASSLTDANEKLFF
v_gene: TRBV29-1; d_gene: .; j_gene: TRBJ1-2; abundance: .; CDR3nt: TGCAGCGTTGACCGCACAGGCTCTAACTATGGCTACACCTTC; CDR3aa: CSVDRTGSNYGYTF
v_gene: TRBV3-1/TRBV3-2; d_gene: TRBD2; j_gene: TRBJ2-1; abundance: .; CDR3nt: TGTGCCAGCAGCCAAGAAACTAGCGGGAGTCTTGATGAGCAGTTCTTC; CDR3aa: CASSQETSGSLDEQFF
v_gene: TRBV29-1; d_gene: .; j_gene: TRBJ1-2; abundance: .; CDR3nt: TGCAGCGTTGAGGGGGCCGAGGGCTACACCTTC; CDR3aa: CSVEGAEGYTF
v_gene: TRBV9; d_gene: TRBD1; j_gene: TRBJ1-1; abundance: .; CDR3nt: TGTGCCAGCAGCCACGGACAGGGGGAGTACACTGAAGCTTTCTTT; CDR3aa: CASSHGQGEYTEAFF
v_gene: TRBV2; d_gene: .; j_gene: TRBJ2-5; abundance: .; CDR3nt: TGTGCCAGCAGTGAAGCCGAAGAGACCCAGTACTTC; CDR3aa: CASSEAEETQYF
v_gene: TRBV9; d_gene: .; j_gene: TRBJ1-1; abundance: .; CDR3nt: TGTGCCAGCAGCGTAGTGCAGGGAGGCGCTGAAGCTTTCTTT; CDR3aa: CASSVVQGGAEAFF
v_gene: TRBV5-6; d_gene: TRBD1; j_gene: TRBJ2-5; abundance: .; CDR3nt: TGTGCCAGCAGCTCCTCCAGGGACAGTTTCCCCTCCCAAGAGACCCAGTACTTC; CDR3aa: CASSSSRDSFPSQETQYF
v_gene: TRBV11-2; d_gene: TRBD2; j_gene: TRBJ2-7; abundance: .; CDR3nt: TGTGCCAGCAGCGTACGGAATAGCGGGAGTTTTTACGAGCAGTACTTC; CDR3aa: CASSVRNSGSFYEQYF
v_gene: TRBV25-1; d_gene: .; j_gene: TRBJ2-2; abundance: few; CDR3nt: TGTGCCAGCAGTGATCGAGTCTTGAACACCGGGGAGCTGTTTTTT; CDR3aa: CASSDRVLNTGELFF
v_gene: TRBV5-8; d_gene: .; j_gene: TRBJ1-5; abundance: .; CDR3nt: TGTGCCAGCAGTTCCGGTGCCTCGACAGATAGCAATCAGCCCCAGCATTTT; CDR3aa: CASSSGASTDSNQPQHF
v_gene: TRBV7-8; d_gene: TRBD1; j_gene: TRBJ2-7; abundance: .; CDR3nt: TGTGCCAGCAGCTTAGAGTGGACAGGGGGTATGCGGTACTTC; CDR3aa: CASSLEWTGGMRYF
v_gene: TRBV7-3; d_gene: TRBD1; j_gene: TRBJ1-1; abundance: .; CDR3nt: TGTGCCAGCAGGGTTGACAGGGACACTGAAGCTTTCTTT; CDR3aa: CASRVDRDTEAFF
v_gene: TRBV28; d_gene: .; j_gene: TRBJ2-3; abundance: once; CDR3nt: TGTGCCAGCAGTTTACTTACTAGGTCAGATACGCAGTATTTT; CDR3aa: CASSLLTRSDTQYF
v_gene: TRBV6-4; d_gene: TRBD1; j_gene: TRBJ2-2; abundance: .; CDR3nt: TGTGCCAGCAGTGAGGTGGCAGGGGGACAGGAGCTGTTTTTT; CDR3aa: CASSEVAGGQELFF
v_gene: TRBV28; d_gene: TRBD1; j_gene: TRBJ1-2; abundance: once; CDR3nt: TGTGCCAGCAGTTCACAGGGGGCTCAGTATGGCTACACCTTC; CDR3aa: CASSSQGAQYGYTF
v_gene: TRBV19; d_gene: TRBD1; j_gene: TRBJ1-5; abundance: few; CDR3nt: TGTGCCAGTAGTTCCGACAGGGGGAGCAATCAGCCCCAGCATTTT; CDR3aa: CASSSDRGSNQPQHF
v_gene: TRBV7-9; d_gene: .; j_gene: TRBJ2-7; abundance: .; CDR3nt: TGTGCCAGCAGCTTAGTCGTATCCTCAGCCTACGAGCAGTACTTC; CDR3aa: CASSLVVSSAYEQYF
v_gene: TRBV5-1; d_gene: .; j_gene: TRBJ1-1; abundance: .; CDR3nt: TGCGCCAGCAGCGAGCCTCCTGGAGACACTGAAGCTTTCTTT; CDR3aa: CASSEPPGDTEAFF
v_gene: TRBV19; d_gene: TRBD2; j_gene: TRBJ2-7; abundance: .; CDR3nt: TGTGCCAGTAGAACTAGCGGGAGGCCCTACGAGCAGTACTTC; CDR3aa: CASRTSGRPYEQYF